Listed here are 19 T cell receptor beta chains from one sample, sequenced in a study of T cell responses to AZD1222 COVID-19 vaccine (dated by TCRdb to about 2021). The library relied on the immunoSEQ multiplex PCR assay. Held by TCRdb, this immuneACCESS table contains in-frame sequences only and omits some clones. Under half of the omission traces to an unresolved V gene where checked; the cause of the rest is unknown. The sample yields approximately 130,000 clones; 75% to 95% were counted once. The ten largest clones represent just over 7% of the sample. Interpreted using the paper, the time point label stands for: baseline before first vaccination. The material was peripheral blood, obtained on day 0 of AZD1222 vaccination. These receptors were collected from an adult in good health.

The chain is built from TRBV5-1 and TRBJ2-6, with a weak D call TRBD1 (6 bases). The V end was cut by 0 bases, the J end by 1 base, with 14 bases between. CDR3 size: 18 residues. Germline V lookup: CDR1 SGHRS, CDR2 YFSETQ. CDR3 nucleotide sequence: TGCGCCAGCAGCTTGGGAGGGACATCGGGGTCTGGGGCCAACGTCCTGACTTTC. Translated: CASSLGGTSGSGANVLTF.

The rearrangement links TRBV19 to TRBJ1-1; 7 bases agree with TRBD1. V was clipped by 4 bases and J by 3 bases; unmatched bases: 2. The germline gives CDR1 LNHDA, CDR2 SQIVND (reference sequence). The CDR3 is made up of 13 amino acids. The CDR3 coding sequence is TGTGCCAGTAGTACCGACAGGGACACTGAAGCTTTCTTT. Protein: CASSTDRDTEAFF. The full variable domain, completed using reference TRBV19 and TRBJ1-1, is DGGITQSPKYLFRKEGQNVTLSCEQNLNHDAMYWYRQDPGQGLRLIYYSQIVNDFQKGDIAEGYSVSREKKESFPLTVTSAQKNPTAFYLCASSTDRDTEAFFGQGTRLTVV.

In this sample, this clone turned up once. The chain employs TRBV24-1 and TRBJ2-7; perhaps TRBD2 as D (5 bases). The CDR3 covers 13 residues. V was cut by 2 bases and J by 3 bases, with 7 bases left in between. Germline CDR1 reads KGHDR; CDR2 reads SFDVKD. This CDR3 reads CATSDSAGYEQYF. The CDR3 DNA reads TGTGCCACCAGTGATTCGGCGGGCTACGAGCAGTACTTC.

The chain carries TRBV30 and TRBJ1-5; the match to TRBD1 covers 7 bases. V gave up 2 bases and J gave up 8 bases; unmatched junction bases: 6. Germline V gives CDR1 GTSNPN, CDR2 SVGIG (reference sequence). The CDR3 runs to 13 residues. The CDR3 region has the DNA TGTGCCTGGAGTAGGCAGGGGGGCGAGCCCCAGCATTTT. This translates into CAWSRQGGEPQHF. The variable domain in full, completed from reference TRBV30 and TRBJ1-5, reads SQTIHQWPATLVQPVGSPLSLECTVEGTSNPNLYWYRQAAGRGLQLLFYSVGIGQISSEVPQNLSASRPQDRQFILSSKKLLLSDSGFYLCAWSRQGGEPQHFGDGTRLSIL.

CDR3 bases: TGTGCCAGCTCACCGGAATCGGGACCTGGAAACACCATATATTTT. This sequence encodes CASSPESGPGNTIYF. This chain links TRBV18 with TRBJ1-3; D may be TRBD1 (5 bases). With 3 bases removed from V and 2 bases from J, the gap between germline ends came to 11 bases. Germline CDR1 is KGHSH and CDR2 is LQKENI. CDR3 size: 15 residues.

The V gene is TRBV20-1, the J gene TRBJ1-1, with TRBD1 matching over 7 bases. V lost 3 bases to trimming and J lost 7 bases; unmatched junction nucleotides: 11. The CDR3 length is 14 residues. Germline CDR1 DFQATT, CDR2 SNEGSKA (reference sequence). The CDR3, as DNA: TGCAGTGCTAGTCTTGCCGGGACAGACATTGAAGCTTTCTTT. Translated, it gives CSASLAGTDIEAFF.

CDR3 in DNA: TGTGCCACCAGTGATGTAGCGGGAGGAGCAAGGGATACGCAGTATTTT. This gives the protein CATSDVAGGARDTQYF. The chain links TRBV24-1 to TRBJ2-3; 10 bases map to TRBD2. This CDR3 region has 16 residues. Unmatched junction bases numbered 8, after V lost 3 bases and J lost 6 bases. Germline loops: CDR1 KGHDR, CDR2 SFDVKD.

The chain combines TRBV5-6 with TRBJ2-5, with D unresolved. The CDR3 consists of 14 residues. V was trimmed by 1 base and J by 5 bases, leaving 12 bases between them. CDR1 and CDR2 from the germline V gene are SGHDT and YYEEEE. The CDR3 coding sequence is TGTGCCAGCAGCTTGACTCATACCCCCGAGACCCAGTACTTC. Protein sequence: CASSLTHTPETQYF.

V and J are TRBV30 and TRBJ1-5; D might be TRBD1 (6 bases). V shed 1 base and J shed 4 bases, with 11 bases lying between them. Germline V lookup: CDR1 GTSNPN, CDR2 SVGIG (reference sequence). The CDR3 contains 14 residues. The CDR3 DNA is TGTGCCTGGAGTGCCCAAACAGGGAATCAGCCCCAGCATTTT. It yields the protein CAWSAQTGNQPQHF.

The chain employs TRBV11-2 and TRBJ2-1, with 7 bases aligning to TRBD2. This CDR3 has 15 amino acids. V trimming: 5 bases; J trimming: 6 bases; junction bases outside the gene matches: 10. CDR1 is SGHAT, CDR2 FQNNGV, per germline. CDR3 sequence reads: CASSPGGSGFNEQFF. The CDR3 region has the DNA TGTGCCAGCAGCCCGGGGGGTAGCGGATTCAATGAGCAGTTCTTC. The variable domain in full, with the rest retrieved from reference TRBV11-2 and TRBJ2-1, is EAGVAQSPRYKIIEKRQSVAFWCNPISGHATLYWYQQILGQGPKLLIQFQNNGVVDDSQLPKDRFSAERLKGVDSTLKIQPAKLEDSAVYLCASSPGGSGFNEQFFGPGTRLTVL.

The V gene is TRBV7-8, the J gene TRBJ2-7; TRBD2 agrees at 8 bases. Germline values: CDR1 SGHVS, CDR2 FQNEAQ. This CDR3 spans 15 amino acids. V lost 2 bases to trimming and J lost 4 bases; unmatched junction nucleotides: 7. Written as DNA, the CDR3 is TGTGCCAGCAGCTTAATGGGCGGGAGGAATTACGAGCAGTACTTC. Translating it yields CASSLMGGRNYEQYF. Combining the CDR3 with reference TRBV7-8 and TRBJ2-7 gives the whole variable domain GAGVSQSPRYKVAKRGQDVALRCDPISGHVSLFWYQQALGQGPEFLTYFQNEAQLDKSGLPSDRFFAERPEGSVSTLKIQRTQQEDSAVYLCASSLMGGRNYEQYFGPGTRLTVT.

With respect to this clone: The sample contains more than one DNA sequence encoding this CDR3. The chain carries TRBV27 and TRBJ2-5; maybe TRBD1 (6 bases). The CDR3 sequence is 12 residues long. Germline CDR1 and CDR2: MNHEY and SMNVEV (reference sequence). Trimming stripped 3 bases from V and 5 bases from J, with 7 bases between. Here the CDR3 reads CASSFRGETQYF. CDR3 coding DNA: TGTGCCAGCAGTTTTAGGGGGGAGACCCAGTACTTC.

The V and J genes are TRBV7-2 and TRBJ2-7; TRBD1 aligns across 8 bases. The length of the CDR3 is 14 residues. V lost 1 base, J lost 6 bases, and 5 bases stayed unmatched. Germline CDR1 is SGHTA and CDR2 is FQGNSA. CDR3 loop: CASSLVGQGAEQYF. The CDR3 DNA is TGTGCCAGCAGCTTAGTTGGACAGGGTGCCGAGCAGTACTTC.

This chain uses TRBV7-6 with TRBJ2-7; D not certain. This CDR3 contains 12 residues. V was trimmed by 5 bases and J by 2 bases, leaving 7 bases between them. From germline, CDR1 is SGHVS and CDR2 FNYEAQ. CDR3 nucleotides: TGTGCCAGCAGCCCGACTCCCTACGAGCAGTACTTC. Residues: CASSPTPYEQYF.

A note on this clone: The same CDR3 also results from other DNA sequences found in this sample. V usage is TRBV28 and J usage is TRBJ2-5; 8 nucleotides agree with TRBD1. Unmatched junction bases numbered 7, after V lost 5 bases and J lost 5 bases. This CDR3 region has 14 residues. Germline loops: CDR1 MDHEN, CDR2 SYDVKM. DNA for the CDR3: TGTGCCAGCAGTCTACGACAGGGGAGGGAGACCCAGTACTTC. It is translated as CASSLRQGRETQYF.

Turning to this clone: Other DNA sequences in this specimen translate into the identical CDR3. The CDR3 region is CASSLGREKETQYF. The DNA of the CDR3 is TGCGCCAGCAGCTTGGGCAGGGAGAAAGAGACCCAGTACTTC. The J gene is TRBJ2-5, the V gene TRBV5-1; the D call may be TRBD1 or TRBD2 (5 bases each). CDR1 and CDR2 (germline): SGHRS, YFSETQ. The CDR3 consists of 14 residues. V gave up 0 bases and J gave up 3 bases, with 9 bases separating them.

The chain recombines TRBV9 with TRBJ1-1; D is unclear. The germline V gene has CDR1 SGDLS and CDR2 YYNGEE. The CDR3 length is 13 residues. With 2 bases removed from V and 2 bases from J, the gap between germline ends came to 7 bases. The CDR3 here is CASSVGSNTEAFF. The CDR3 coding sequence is TGTGCCAGCAGCGTGGGAAGTAACACTGAAGCTTTCTTT.

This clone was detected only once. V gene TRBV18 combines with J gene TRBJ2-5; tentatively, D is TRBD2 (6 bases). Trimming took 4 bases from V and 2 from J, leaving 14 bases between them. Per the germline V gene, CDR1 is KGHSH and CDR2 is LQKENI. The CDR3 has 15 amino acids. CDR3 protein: CASSRQGGPQETQYF. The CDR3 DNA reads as TGTGCCAGCTCACGGCAGGGAGGTCCGCAAGAGACCCAGTACTTC. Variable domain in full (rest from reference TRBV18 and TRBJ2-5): NAGVMQNPRHLVRRRGQEARLRCSPMKGHSHVYWYRQLPEEGLKFMVYLQKENIIDESGMPKERFSAEFPKEGPSILRIQQVVRGDSAAYFCASSRQGGPQETQYFGPGTRLLVL.

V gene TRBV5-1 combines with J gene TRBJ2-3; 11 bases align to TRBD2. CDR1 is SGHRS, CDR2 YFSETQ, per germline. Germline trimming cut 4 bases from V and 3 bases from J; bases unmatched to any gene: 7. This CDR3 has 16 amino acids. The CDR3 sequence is CASSPRLAGSTDTQYF. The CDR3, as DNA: TGCGCCAGCAGCCCGAGACTAGCGGGAAGTACAGATACGCAGTATTTT. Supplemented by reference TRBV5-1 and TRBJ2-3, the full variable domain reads KAGVTQTPRYLIKTRGQQVTLSCSPISGHRSVSWYQQTPGQGLQFLFEYFSETQRNKGNFPGRFSGRQFSNSRSEMNVSTLELGDSALYLCASSPRLAGSTDTQYFGPGTRLTVL.